These 26 T cell receptor beta chains share one sample of origin, sequenced in a study of spatial heterogeneity in lung cancer. No antigen is known for these receptors. TCRdb recomputed calls from the 5' RACE reads with MiXCR, one row per CDR3 protein. The data hold 6,800 or so distinct CDR3 sequences, with about 7% observed a single time. Whole-study results and caveats: For expanded intratumoral alpha and beta TCRs, counts tracked tumor mutation counts.

Time point noted: sample taken at primary tumor resection. The sample in question was lung tumor tissue, obtained at surgery. The receptors stem from a male donor with early-stage non-small cell lung cancer.

At least ten counts were recorded for this clonotype. The chain has TRBV18 and TRBJ2-1; possible D gene TRBD2, 5 bases. Germline CDR1 KGHSH, CDR2 LQKENI. Trimming stripped 3 bases from V and 6 bases from J, with 12 bases between. The CDR3 contains 14 residues. The DNA of the CDR3 is TGTGCCAGCTCACCCTTGGCTGAGGGCAATGAGCAGTTCTTC. Protein: CASSPLAEGNEQFF.

Many counts were recorded for this clonotype. CDR3 in DNA: TGTGCCAGCAGTTTGGGGACAGTTAGCCACGAGCAGTACTTC. Its protein is CASSLGTVSHEQYF. The chain couples TRBV27 to TRBJ2-7; TRBD1 aligns across 7 bases. From germline, CDR1 is MNHEY and CDR2 SMNVEV (reference sequence). With 3 bases clipped from V and 5 bases from J, the junction kept 7 bases outside the gene matches. This CDR3 contains 14 residues.

The rearrangement uses TRBV27 and TRBJ2-7, with 7 bases fitting TRBD1. The CDR3 has 17 amino acids. Germline trimming cut 2 bases from V and 0 bases from J; bases unmatched to any gene: 10. CDR1 is MNHEY, CDR2 SMNVEV, per germline (reference sequence). The chain's CDR3 is CASSLPIRQGYSYEQYF. The CDR3 DNA sequence: TGTGCCAGCAGTTTACCTATTAGACAGGGTTACTCCTACGAGCAGTACTTC.

The sample holds a few counts of this clonotype. The J gene is TRBJ1-1, the V gene TRBV30; no definite D call. Trimming took 1 base from V and 5 from J, leaving 11 bases between them. Germline V gene lookup returns CDR1 GTSNPN and CDR2 SVGIG (reference sequence). This CDR3 contains 13 residues. The CDR3 sequence is CAWSERFKTEAFF. The CDR3 DNA follows: TGTGCCTGGAGTGAGCGGTTTAAGACTGAAGCTTTCTTT.

This clonotype appeared a few times. This chain links TRBV2 with TRBJ2-2, with D possibly TRBD1 on 6 matching bases. V lost 4 bases and J lost 6, with 9 bases in between. Germline CDR1 reads SNHLY; CDR2 reads FYNNEI. The CDR3 length is 13 residues. The CDR3 is CASSAGDAGELFF. The DNA for the CDR3 is TGTGCCAGCAGTGCAGGGGATGCCGGGGAGCTGTTTTTT.

CDR3 residues: CASSSPGSIQYF. CDR3 DNA: TGTGCCAGCAGTTCCCCAGGGTCCATCCAGTACTTC. The chain couples TRBV6-2 or TRBV6-3 to TRBJ2-7, with D perhaps TRBD1 (5 bases). This CDR3 is 12 amino acids long. CDR1 and CDR2 from the germline V gene are MNHEY and SVGEGT. V was shortened by 4 bases and J by 10 bases, with 14 bases between the two germline ends.

This clonotype was counted ten times or more. The chain has TRBV28 and TRBJ2-3; no clear D gene. This CDR3 region has 14 residues. Trimming took 6 bases from V and 1 from J, leaving 11 bases between them. In germline, CDR1 is MDHEN, CDR2 SYDVKM. In DNA, the CDR3 is TGTGCCAGCAGCGAAGGACGGGGCACAGATACGCAGTATTTT. Translation gives CASSEGRGTDTQYF.

This chain connects TRBV10-1 to TRBJ2-3; unclear D gene. Between the trimmed V and J ends, which lost 1 base and 3 bases, there was a span of 14 bases. The CDR3 covers 16 residues. Germline lookup yields CDR1 WNHNN and CDR2 SYGVQD (reference sequence). The CDR3 nucleotides read TGCGCCAGCAGTGAGTATGGCTATCCGTCTACAGATACGCAGTATTTT. Translation gives CASSEYGYPSTDTQYF.

The genes are TRBV10-3 and TRBJ2-3; D may be TRBD2 (6 bases). This CDR3 comprises 11 residues. V was shortened by 11 bases and J by 6 bases, with 12 bases between the two germline ends. Germline V lookup: CDR1 ENHRY, CDR2 SYGVKD. The CDR3, as DNA: TGTGCCTCCGCGGACTATGATACGCAGTATTTT. It yields the protein CASADYDTQYF.

In its sample, this clonotype was seen many times. The genes are TRBV9 and TRBJ1-3; tentatively, D is TRBD1 (5 bases). This CDR3 spans 17 amino acids. V lost 4 bases and J lost 0, with 17 bases in between. Germline V gives CDR1 SGDLS, CDR2 YYNGEE. CDR3 in amino acids: CASSSRVGQSSGNTIYF. The CDR3 bases are TGTGCCAGCAGCTCCCGTGTGGGGCAGAGCTCTGGAAACACCATATATTTT.

This clonotype rates as medium-sized. The chain combines TRBV27 with TRBJ2-5; 8 nucleotides align to TRBD1. CDR1 MNHEY and CDR2 SMNVEV come from the germline V gene (reference sequence). The CDR3 spans 15 residues. After removal of 0 bases from V and 5 bases from J, the junction contained 5 bases not matched to a gene. CDR3 in amino acids: CASSLSGRGRETQYF. CDR3 coding DNA: TGTGCCAGCAGTTTATCAGGCAGGGGGCGCGAGACCCAGTACTTC.

This clonotype is categorized as large. This sequence joins TRBV18 and TRBJ2-1; 7 bases match TRBD1. V shed 5 bases, J shed 4 bases, and the junction held 5 bases outside the gene matches. The CDR3 totals 14 residues. Germline V gives CDR1 KGHSH, CDR2 LQKENI. The CDR3 nucleotides read TGTGCCAGCTCAGAGACAGGGTATTACAATGAGCAGTTCTTC. This encodes CASSETGYYNEQFF.

In its sample, this clonotype is medium-sized. This chain uses TRBV9 with TRBJ1-3, with 7 bases that match TRBD1. Germline loops: CDR1 SGDLS, CDR2 YYNGEE. The CDR3 runs to 15 residues. The V segment lost 4 bases and the J segment 3 bases; nucleotides outside the gene matches: 7. The CDR3 loop is CASSPGGGRGNTIYF. The CDR3, as DNA: TGTGCCAGCAGCCCAGGAGGGGGCCGTGGAAACACCATATATTTT.

This clonotype has just a few counts. J is TRBJ2-3 and V is TRBV3-1; possible D gene TRBD2, 6 bases. Per germline, CDR1 LGHDT and CDR2 YNNKEL (reference sequence). V lost 0 bases and J lost 2, with 15 bases in between. This CDR3 is 17 amino acids long. CDR3 DNA: TGTGCCAGCAGCCAAGATCCCCCGGGAGCTGCCACAGATACGCAGTATTTT. It encodes CASSQDPPGAATDTQYF.

In this sample, this clonotype turned up many times. The rearrangement uses TRBV6-2 or TRBV6-3 and TRBJ2-1, with D perhaps given as TRBD1 or TRBD2 (5 bases each). The CDR3 extends over 13 amino acids. Germline V gene data show CDR1 as MNHEY and CDR2 as SVGEGT. V dropped 4 bases and J dropped 8 bases, with 12 bases sitting between them. CDR3 bases: TGTGCCAGCAGTTCCAGCAGAGGGGATGAGCAGTTCTTC. Protein: CASSSSRGDEQFF.

By frequency in the sample, this clonotype is medium-sized. The J gene is TRBJ2-3, the V gene TRBV7-2; tentatively, D is TRBD2 (5 bases). CDR3 size: 12 residues. With 5 bases removed from V and 4 bases from J, the gap between germline ends came to 7 bases. The germline gives CDR1 SGHTA, CDR2 FQGNSA. The CDR3 here is CASSPGADTQYF. CDR3 nucleotide sequence: TGTGCCAGCAGCCCCGGGGCAGATACGCAGTATTTT.

The gene calls are TRBV2 and TRBJ1-4, with TRBD1 as a possible D gene (6 bases). CDR1 and CDR2 from the germline V gene are SNHLY and FYNNEI. Trimming pared 6 bases from V and 7 bases from J, leaving 12 bases between. The CDR3 is 13 residues long. The CDR3 spells CASSQQGSEKLFF. The CDR3 coding sequence is TGTGCCAGCAGCCAGCAGGGGTCTGAAAAACTGTTTTTT.

This clonotype has a handful of counts. This sequence joins TRBV20-1 and TRBJ2-2; D may be TRBD2 (6 bases). The germline gives CDR1 DFQATT, CDR2 SNEGSKA (reference sequence). This CDR3 is 17 amino acids long. V was shortened by 3 bases and J by 6 bases, with 23 bases between the two germline ends. The CDR3 region has the DNA TGCAGTGCTAGTGGGGACTGGGGTTTAGGAGGGGCCGGGGAGCTGTTTTTT. Translation: CSASGDWGLGGAGELFF.

By sample share, this clonotype is medium-sized. The chain joins TRBV10-2 to TRBJ1-5, with 10 nucleotides matching TRBD1. CDR1 is WSHSY, CDR2 SAAADI, per germline. This CDR3 comprises 15 residues. Trimming removed 6 bases from V and 4 bases from J; junction bases left unmatched: 6. The CDR3 DNA follows: TGCGCCAGCAGGCCCGACAGGGGGCGAAATCAGCCCCAGCATTTT. This encodes CASRPDRGRNQPQHF.

This clonotype is labeled medium-sized. V usage is TRBV7-8 and J usage is TRBJ2-1, with unresolved D. The CDR3 length is 20 residues. In germline, CDR1 is SGHVS, CDR2 FQNEAQ. The germline V and J ends were trimmed by 3 bases and 0 bases, with 24 bases remaining between them. The CDR3 DNA follows: TGTGCCAGCAGCTTGGGTCTTTTTTTGACCAATTGGAGCTCCTACAATGAGCAGTTCTTC. It yields the protein CASSLGLFLTNWSSYNEQFF. Variable domain in full (rest from reference TRBV7-8 and TRBJ2-1): GAGVSQSPRYKVAKRGQDVALRCDPISGHVSLFWYQQALGQGPEFLTYFQNEAQLDKSGLPSDRFFAERPEGSVSTLKIQRTQQEDSAVYLCASSLGLFLTNWSSYNEQFFGPGTRLTVL.

There are a few counts of this clonotype. The chain joins TRBV27 to TRBJ1-2; unclear D gene. This CDR3 spans 14 amino acids. CDR1 and CDR2 (germline): MNHEY, SMNVEV (reference sequence). Trimming stripped 3 bases from V and 2 bases from J, with 10 bases between. The CDR3 spells CASSLLDGNYGYTF. CDR3 bases: TGTGCCAGCAGTTTGCTGGACGGGAACTATGGCTACACCTTC.

This clonotype is medium-sized (0.01 to 0.1%) by share. This rearrangement joins TRBV5-1 to TRBJ2-3; no clear D gene. Looked up from germline, CDR1 is SGHRS and CDR2 is YFSETQ. This CDR3 region has 13 residues. The V and J ends lost 1 base and 2 bases respectively, with 5 bases between them. The CDR3 here is CASSLLPTDTQYF. The CDR3 DNA sequence: TGCGCCAGCAGCTTGCTACCCACAGATACGCAGTATTTT.

This clonotype is deemed medium-sized. The chain employs TRBV15 and TRBJ2-7; 7 bases line up with TRBD1. This CDR3 contains 13 residues. Per the germline V gene, CDR1 is LNHNV and CDR2 is YYDKDF (reference sequence). The J segment lost 4 bases and the V segment lost 3 bases, leaving 3 bases of the junction unmatched. CDR3 amino acids: CATSSPTGYEQYF. For the CDR3, the DNA is TGTGCCACCAGCAGTCCGACAGGGTACGAGCAGTACTTC.

The chain couples TRBV12-1 to TRBJ2-1; the table's D call, TRBD1, was not checked against the DNA. TRBV12-1 is a pseudogene segment. The CDR3 is made up of 15 amino acids. The CDR3 nucleotides read TGTGCCAGCAGCTTGGGGATCCGGGCCCTCAATGAGCAGTTCTTC. It encodes CASSLGIRALNEQFF.

This clonotype is classed as medium-sized (0.01 to 0.1%). This sequence joins TRBV10-3 and TRBJ1-2; D is uncertain. V dropped 0 bases and J dropped 8 bases, with 10 bases sitting between them. The CDR3 has 13 residues. Germline CDR1 and CDR2: ENHRY and SYGVKD. CDR3 protein: CAISESNVPGYTF. The CDR3 coding sequence is TGTGCCATCAGTGAGTCGAATGTCCCCGGCTACACCTTC.

This clonotype occurred a few times. The chain has TRBV6-1 and TRBJ2-3; TRBD2 matches at 12 bases. CDR1 is MNHNS and CDR2 is SASEGT in the germline V gene. The CDR3 sequence is 15 residues long. The trim removed 2 bases at V and 4 bases at J, leaving 1 base unmatched. The CDR3 loop reads CASSELAGGPDTQYF. The CDR3 DNA is TGTGCCAGCAGTGAACTAGCGGGGGGGCCAGATACGCAGTATTTT.